These T cell receptor beta chains were read from a single sample in a study of cytomegalovirus exposure and HLA in healthy donors. Data came from immunoSEQ multiplex PCR; TCRdb stores just in-frame clones and leaves some out. This table has about 130,000 clones, roughly 68% appearing once. Sequenced sample: PBMCs. Source of these receptors: a woman between 45 and 65 years old in good health and CMV-seropositive. CDR3s include the opening cysteine and the closing phenylalanine or tryptophan. The order of the fields is CDR3 DNA, CDR3 protein, CDR3 length, V gene, D gene, clone size, J gene. D genes are given only for firm matches. Clone size is shown for a subset of rows, as once, few, many or a class of expanded clone.

TGTGCCAGTAGTATCCTACAGGGGGCCGGGGAGCTGTTTTTT CASSILQGAGELFF 14 TRBV19 TRBD1 NA TRBJ2-2
TGCGCCAGCAGACCGTCAGGGGGCACTGAAGCTTTCTTT CASRPSGGTEAFF 13 TRBV4-3 TRBD1 NA TRBJ1-1
TGTGCCAGTAGTATAGTCGCGACAGGGATAAGCCAGCCCCAGCATTTT CASSIVATGISQPQHF 16 TRBV19 TRBD1 NA TRBJ1-5
TGTGCCAGCTCACCACCGAGGAGGGGTTCGAACACCGGGGAGCTGTTTTTT CASSPPRRGSNTGELFF 17 TRBV18 NA NA TRBJ2-2
TGTGCCAGCAGAGATTCCGGGACAGTTCGGGGGTCGGAGCAGTACTTC CASRDSGTVRGSEQYF 16 TRBV6-4 NA few TRBJ2-7
TGCAGCGTTGTGCGTAGCGGGGCGACCTACGAGCAGTACTTC CSVVRSGATYEQYF 14 TRBV29-1 TRBD2 NA TRBJ2-7
TGTGCCAGCAGCCACGCCGCGGGGGCAGGCAATCAGCCCCAGCATTTT CASSHAAGAGNQPQHF 16 TRBV7-8 NA NA TRBJ1-5
TGTGCCACCGCACGGGGGAACCAAGAGACCCAGTACTTC CATARGNQETQYF 13 TRBV15 NA NA TRBJ2-5
TGTGCTAGTGGTTTGATCCCCCCGGACACCATATATTTT CASGLIPPDTIYF 13 TRBV12-5 NA NA TRBJ1-3
TGTGCCAGCAGCTTAGCCCGCACAGGGTTTGGGACGAACACTGAAGCTTTCTTT CASSLARTGFGTNTEAFF 18 TRBV7-8 NA NA TRBJ1-1
TGTGCCAGCAGTAGAGGACAGAATAATTCACCCCTCCACTTT CASSRGQNNSPLHF 14 TRBV6-6 NA NA TRBJ1-6
TGTGCCAGCAGGGAGGGGGGGGGAAACATTCAGTACTTC CASREGGGNIQYF 13 TRBV6-1 NA NA TRBJ2-4
TGTGCCAGCAGCTCGTGGGGGGTTAGACCCTACGAGCAGTACTTC CASSSWGVRPYEQYF 15 TRBV5-6 NA NA TRBJ2-7
TGTGCCAGCAGTGGCGGGGGTGTTTGTGGCTACACCTTC CASSGGGVCGYTF 13 TRBV25-1 NA NA TRBJ1-2
TGTGCCAGCAGCCTGGACAGAGTCTATGGCTACACCTTC CASSLDRVYGYTF 13 TRBV7-9 NA NA TRBJ1-2
TGCGCCAGCAGAATAGACTTCTCTGGGGCCAACGTCCTGACTTTC CASRIDFSGANVLTF 15 TRBV5-1 NA few TRBJ2-6
TGTGCCAGCACCCCGGGGGGCGAGACGCAGTATTTT CASTPGGETQYF 12 TRBV7-2 NA few TRBJ2-3
TGCGCCAGCAGTCTTGGGGCAGAGTTCGTCACGGGGGAGCTGTTTTTT CASSLGAEFVTGELFF 16 TRBV5-1 NA NA TRBJ2-2
TGTGCCATCAGTGAGACAGTTAATTCACCCCTCCACTTT CAISETVNSPLHF 13 TRBV10-3 NA NA TRBJ1-6
TGTGCCAGCAGGGCGACAGGGGGCTCGGACGAGCAGTACTTC CASRATGGSDEQYF 14 TRBV2 TRBD1 NA TRBJ2-7
TGTGCCAGCAGCTTATGGCAGGGTAACGAGCAGTACTTC CASSLWQGNEQYF 13 TRBV7-2 NA NA TRBJ2-7
TGTGCCAGCAGTGCTTCGGTTTTCTACGAGCAGTACTTC CASSASVFYEQYF 13 TRBV6-5 NA NA TRBJ2-7
TGTGCCAGCAGCTTGAACGGGGAATCACCCCTCCACTTT CASSLNGESPLHF 13 TRBV5-5 NA NA TRBJ1-6
TGTGCCAGCAGTTGGAACAGGGTGGGGGTGAATGAAAAACTGTTTTTT CASSWNRVGVNEKLFF 16 TRBV27 NA NA TRBJ1-4
TGTGCCAGCAGCTTGGGGCAGGGAAACGAAAAACTGTTTTTT CASSLGQGNEKLFF 14 TRBV5-4 NA NA TRBJ1-4
TGTGCCAGCAGCCCCCGAGGTGAGCAGTTCTTC CASSPRGEQFF 11 TRBV2 NA few TRBJ2-1
TGTGCCTGGGCCTACGGGCCGGGACAGAAAATGAACACTGAAGCTTTCTTT CAWAYGPGQKMNTEAFF 17 TRBV30 TRBD1 few TRBJ1-1
TGTGCCACCCAGGGGCGGATAGAGAACACTGAAGCTTTCTTT CATQGRIENTEAFF 14 TRBV19 NA NA TRBJ1-1
TGTGCCAGCTCACCGCTCCCAGGGATGAACACTGAAGCTTTCTTT CASSPLPGMNTEAFF 15 TRBV18 NA NA TRBJ1-1